A selection of T cell receptor beta chains follows, all from one sample in a study of blood T cell repertoires in COVID-19. Using immunoSEQ multiplex PCR, the repertoire was profiled, and TCRdb retains in-frame clones only, with some absent. The sample yields 120,000 to 150,000 clones, approximately 84% seen once. Sequences were obtained from PBMCs or T cells enriched from blood (not recorded which). These TCRs come from a woman younger than 30 who had been exposed to COVID-19. Each CDR3 is given with its conserved first and last residue. A D gene is named only where the DNA matches it firmly. Clone size, where shown, is once, few, many, or a class for clones that have expanded.

j_call: TRBJ1-5; v_call: TRBV18; d_call: NA; clone_size: few; cdr3_nt: TGTGCCAGCTCATGGGAGGGCAATCAGCCCCAGCATTTT; cdr3_aa: CASSWEGNQPQHF
j_call: TRBJ2-5; v_call: TRBV5-4; d_call: TRBD2; clone_size: NA; cdr3_nt: TGTGCCAGCAGCTTGGGTATCCTAGCGGGAGTAGAAGAGACCCAGTACTTC; cdr3_aa: CASSLGILAGVEETQYF
j_call: TRBJ1-1; v_call: TRBV5-6; d_call: NA; clone_size: many; cdr3_nt: TGTGCCAGCAGCCTTCGGGGGACTGAAGCTTTCTTT; cdr3_aa: CASSLRGTEAFF
j_call: TRBJ2-7; v_call: TRBV5-4; d_call: NA; clone_size: few; cdr3_nt: TGTGCCAGCAGCTTGGGAGGCTCCTCCTACGAGCAGTACTTC; cdr3_aa: CASSLGGSSYEQYF
j_call: TRBJ1-3; v_call: TRBV5-4; d_call: NA; clone_size: NA; cdr3_nt: TGTGCCAGCAGCCAGAGGGGGACTGGAAACACCATATATTTT; cdr3_aa: CASSQRGTGNTIYF
j_call: TRBJ1-2; v_call: TRBV9; d_call: NA; clone_size: NA; cdr3_nt: TGTGCCAGCAGCGGCTACAGGGATGATGGCTACACCTTC; cdr3_aa: CASSGYRDDGYTF
j_call: TRBJ2-5; v_call: TRBV5-1; d_call: NA; clone_size: NA; cdr3_nt: TGCGCCAGCAGCTTGGCCCTCCAAGAGACCCAGTACTTC; cdr3_aa: CASSLALQETQYF
j_call: TRBJ2-7; v_call: TRBV27; d_call: NA; clone_size: NA; cdr3_nt: TGTGCCAGCTCACCAACAGGAAATCCTTCCTACGAGCAGTACTTC; cdr3_aa: CASSPTGNPSYEQYF
j_call: TRBJ1-5; v_call: TRBV27; d_call: NA; clone_size: NA; cdr3_nt: TGTGCCAGCAGTTTATCCTGGGGAGGGACCAGCAATCAGCCCCAGCATTTT; cdr3_aa: CASSLSWGGTSNQPQHF
j_call: TRBJ2-5; v_call: TRBV5-6; d_call: TRBD2; clone_size: NA; cdr3_nt: TGTGCCAGCAGCTTCCCGGGACTAGCGGGAGAAGAGACCCAGTACTTC; cdr3_aa: CASSFPGLAGEETQYF
j_call: TRBJ1-3; v_call: TRBV7-2; d_call: NA; clone_size: NA; cdr3_nt: TGTGCCAGCAGCTCTCATGGTACAGTTGCAAACACCATATATTTT; cdr3_aa: CASSSHGTVANTIYF
j_call: TRBJ1-2; v_call: TRBV27; d_call: NA; clone_size: NA; cdr3_nt: TGTGCCAGCAGTTTAGGCATCCAGGCTTATAACTATGGCTACACCTTC; cdr3_aa: CASSLGIQAYNYGYTF
j_call: TRBJ2-1; v_call: TRBV9; d_call: NA; clone_size: NA; cdr3_nt: TGTGCCAGCAGCGTAGAGGGAGTTTCCTACAATGAGCAGTTCTTC; cdr3_aa: CASSVEGVSYNEQFF
j_call: TRBJ1-2; v_call: TRBV15; d_call: NA; clone_size: NA; cdr3_nt: TGTGCCACCAGCAGAGGGACAGCTTACTATGGCTACACCTTC; cdr3_aa: CATSRGTAYYGYTF
j_call: TRBJ1-1; v_call: TRBV9; d_call: NA; clone_size: NA; cdr3_nt: TGTGCCAGCAGCGTAGTGGCGGAAACTGAAGCTTTCTTT; cdr3_aa: CASSVVAETEAFF
j_call: TRBJ2-5; v_call: TRBV6-5; d_call: NA; clone_size: NA; cdr3_nt: TGTGCCAGCAGCCGCAGGACAAGGGAGACCCAGTACTTC; cdr3_aa: CASSRRTRETQYF
j_call: TRBJ1-3; v_call: TRBV19; d_call: TRBD1; clone_size: NA; cdr3_nt: TGTGCCAGTAGTGGACAGGGCTTTGGAAACACCATATATTTT; cdr3_aa: CASSGQGFGNTIYF
j_call: TRBJ1-3; v_call: TRBV4-2; d_call: TRBD1; clone_size: NA; cdr3_nt: TGTGCCAGCAGCCAAAGTATAACAGGGGGTCCCTCTGGAAACACCATATATTTT; cdr3_aa: CASSQSITGGPSGNTIYF
j_call: TRBJ1-5; v_call: TRBV20-1; d_call: TRBD1; clone_size: once; cdr3_nt: TGCAGTGCTAGTCACCGAGGGGACAGGGATAGCAATCAGCCCCAGCATTTT; cdr3_aa: CSASHRGDRDSNQPQHF
j_call: TRBJ2-1; v_call: TRBV11-2; d_call: TRBD2; clone_size: NA; cdr3_nt: TGTGCCAGCAGCACCCTAGCGGGAGTTAGCGGTGAGCAGTTCTTC; cdr3_aa: CASSTLAGVSGEQFF
j_call: TRBJ1-1; v_call: TRBV6-2/TRBV6-3; d_call: NA; clone_size: few; cdr3_nt: TGTGCCAGCAGTTTATCATCGGGCACTGAAGCTTTCTTT; cdr3_aa: CASSLSSGTEAFF
j_call: TRBJ2-2; v_call: TRBV3-1/TRBV3-2; d_call: NA; clone_size: few; cdr3_nt: TGTGCCAGCAGCCAAGTGGCAGTGACCGGGGAGCTGTTTTTT; cdr3_aa: CASSQVAVTGELFF
j_call: TRBJ2-1; v_call: TRBV28; d_call: TRBD2; clone_size: NA; cdr3_nt: TGTGCCAGCAGTAACAGCGGGGGGGCCTACAATGAGCAGTTCTTC; cdr3_aa: CASSNSGGAYNEQFF
j_call: TRBJ1-3; v_call: TRBV15; d_call: TRBD1; clone_size: NA; cdr3_nt: TGTGCCACCAGCAGAGATCAGGGGGCTGGAAACACCATATATTTT; cdr3_aa: CATSRDQGAGNTIYF
j_call: TRBJ2-1; v_call: TRBV18; d_call: NA; clone_size: NA; cdr3_nt: TGTGCCAGCTCACCACGGGCAATAAACAATGAGCAGTTCTTC; cdr3_aa: CASSPRAINNEQFF
j_call: TRBJ2-7; v_call: TRBV28; d_call: NA; clone_size: once; cdr3_nt: TGTGCCAGCAGCCAAAATCGGGCGGGATCCTACGAGCAGTACTTC; cdr3_aa: CASSQNRAGSYEQYF
j_call: TRBJ2-1; v_call: TRBV21-1; d_call: NA; clone_size: few; cdr3_nt: TGTGCCCTTCAAGGGGACAGGGGTAGGAATGAGCAGTTCTTC; cdr3_aa: CALQGDRGRNEQFF
j_call: TRBJ2-7; v_call: TRBV19; d_call: NA; clone_size: NA; cdr3_nt: TGTGCCACTCGTCCCCCGCCACCGAGCTCCTACGAGCAGTACTTC; cdr3_aa: CATRPPPPSSYEQYF
j_call: TRBJ2-3; v_call: TRBV9; d_call: TRBD2; clone_size: NA; cdr3_nt: TGTGCCAGCAGGGGAGGGGCGTTTAGCACAGATACGCAGTATTTT; cdr3_aa: CASRGGAFSTDTQYF
j_call: TRBJ2-5; v_call: TRBV11-3; d_call: TRBD2; clone_size: NA; cdr3_nt: TGTGCCAGCAGCCAGACTAGCGTGGAAGAGACCCAGTACTTC; cdr3_aa: CASSQTSVEETQYF
j_call: TRBJ2-7; v_call: TRBV6-1; d_call: TRBD1; clone_size: NA; cdr3_nt: TGTGCCAGCAGTGACCGGTGGAGGGACAGGGGCAACGAGCAGTACTTC; cdr3_aa: CASSDRWRDRGNEQYF
j_call: TRBJ1-2; v_call: TRBV14; d_call: TRBD1; clone_size: NA; cdr3_nt: TGTGCCAGCAGCCAACAGACAGGGGCCTATGGCTACACCTTC; cdr3_aa: CASSQQTGAYGYTF
j_call: TRBJ2-1; v_call: TRBV30; d_call: TRBD2; clone_size: few; cdr3_nt: TGTGCCCTACGTTTAGCGGGAGGTGGTATGTTCTTC; cdr3_aa: CALRLAGGGMFF
j_call: TRBJ2-5; v_call: TRBV28; d_call: NA; clone_size: few; cdr3_nt: TGTGCCAGCAGTCAACAGGACCAAGAGACCCAGTACTTC; cdr3_aa: CASSQQDQETQYF
j_call: TRBJ1-2; v_call: TRBV6-5; d_call: TRBD1; clone_size: NA; cdr3_nt: TGTGCCAGCAGTTACGGCCCCCGGGACAGGGGTGATGGCTACACCTTC; cdr3_aa: CASSYGPRDRGDGYTF
j_call: TRBJ1-2; v_call: TRBV12-3/TRBV12-4; d_call: TRBD1; clone_size: few; cdr3_nt: TGTGCCAGCAGTTTAGGGACAGGCCATGGCTACACCTTC; cdr3_aa: CASSLGTGHGYTF
j_call: TRBJ2-1; v_call: TRBV7-9; d_call: TRBD1; clone_size: once; cdr3_nt: TGTGCCAGCAGCTTAGCGACAGGGTTGAGGGGTGAGCAGTTCTTC; cdr3_aa: CASSLATGLRGEQFF
j_call: TRBJ1-2; v_call: TRBV19; d_call: TRBD1; clone_size: NA; cdr3_nt: TGTGCCAGTAGATGGACAGGACATGACTATGGCTACACCTTC; cdr3_aa: CASRWTGHDYGYTF
j_call: TRBJ2-7; v_call: TRBV4-3; d_call: TRBD2; clone_size: NA; cdr3_nt: TGCGCCAGCAGCCAAGAATCAGGACTAGCGTCTTTATGGGCATTCGAGCAGTACTTC; cdr3_aa: CASSQESGLASLWAFEQYF
j_call: TRBJ1-3; v_call: TRBV10-3; d_call: NA; clone_size: NA; cdr3_nt: TGTGCCAACGGAGCCGACTCTGGAAACACCATATATTTT; cdr3_aa: CANGADSGNTIYF
j_call: TRBJ1-6; v_call: TRBV6-2/TRBV6-3; d_call: NA; clone_size: NA; cdr3_nt: TGTGCCAGCAGCTTCTCTGGCAATTCACCCCTCCACTTT; cdr3_aa: CASSFSGNSPLHF
j_call: TRBJ1-1; v_call: TRBV19; d_call: TRBD1; clone_size: NA; cdr3_nt: TGTGCCAGTAGACCTCCGGGACAGTCATTAAGGGGCACTGAAGCTTTCTTT; cdr3_aa: CASRPPGQSLRGTEAFF